The 20 T cell receptor beta chains reported below all come from one sample, sequenced in a study of neurological immune-mediated disorders. Documented time point: longitudinal time-point 2. TCRdb reanalysed the 5' RACE reads using MiXCR and keeps one entry per CDR3 protein. The repertoire holds roughly 80,000 distinct CDR3 sequences, with over 4.5% as singletons. Sequenced: PBMCs. All receptors come from a woman in her sixties with multiple sclerosis.

At least ten counts were recorded for this clonotype. This chain links TRBV7-6 with TRBJ1-1; maybe TRBD1 (5 bases). V was cut by 5 bases and J by 1 base, with 8 bases left in between. The CDR3 is 13 residues long. Germline V CDR1 and CDR2: SGHVS, FNYEAQ. CDR3 in amino acids: CASSQTGNTEAFF. DNA of the CDR3: TGTGCCAGCAGCCAAACAGGGAACACTGAAGCTTTCTTT. The whole variable domain, remainder taken from reference TRBV7-6 and TRBJ1-1, is GAGVSQSPRYKVTKRGQDVALRCDPISGHVSLYWYRQALGQGPEFLTYFNYEAQQDKSGLPNDRFSAERPEGSISTLTIQRTEQRDSAMYRCASSQTGNTEAFFGQGTRLTVV.

This clonotype was detected ten times or more. This sequence joins TRBV5-1 and TRBJ1-1; 10 positions agree with TRBD1. Germline loops: CDR1 SGHRS, CDR2 YFSETQ. The J segment lost 6 bases and the V segment lost 4 bases, leaving 12 bases of the junction unmatched. This CDR3 is built from 16 residues. The CDR3 here is CASSPLSTGGRAEAFF. The CDR3 DNA sequence: TGCGCCAGCAGCCCTCTATCGACAGGGGGCCGGGCTGAAGCTTTCTTT. Drawing the rest from reference TRBV5-1 and TRBJ1-1, the complete variable domain is KAGVTQTPRYLIKTRGQQVTLSCSPISGHRSVSWYQQTPGQGLQFLFEYFSETQRNKGNFPGRFSGRQFSNSRSEMNVSTLELGDSALYLCASSPLSTGGRAEAFFGQGTRLTVV.

This clonotype was counted ten times or more. The CDR3 reads CSVERDREFSYEQYF. For the CDR3, the DNA is TGCAGCGTTGAACGGGACAGGGAATTCTCCTACGAGCAGTACTTC. The chain combines TRBV29-1 with TRBJ2-7; 9 bases are a match to TRBD1. After removal of 2 bases from V and 0 bases from J, the junction contained 5 bases not matched to a gene. Germline loops: CDR1 SQVTM, CDR2 ANQGSEA. The CDR3 is 15 amino acids.

The chain recombines TRBV3-1 with TRBJ2-5; a weak D match, TRBD1 (6 bases). Germline assignment: CDR1 LGHDT and CDR2 YNNKEL (reference sequence). The germline V and J ends were trimmed by 3 bases and 1 base, with 12 bases remaining between them. This CDR3 is built from 15 residues. In DNA form, the CDR3 reads TGTGCCAGCAGCCAGCTCGGGACACCCCAAGAGACCCAGTACTTC. It yields the protein CASSQLGTPQETQYF.

This clonotype occurred many times. The rearrangement joins TRBV9 to TRBJ2-2, with D perhaps TRBD1 (5 bases). The germline V gene encodes CDR1 SGDLS and CDR2 YYNGEE. The CDR3 runs 13 residues. Trimming stripped 3 bases from V and 4 bases from J, with 7 bases between. The CDR3, as DNA: TGTGCCAGCAGCGCGACAGCCACCGGGGAGCTGTTTTTT. It is translated as CASSATATGELFF.

This clonotype occurred many times. The chain has TRBV29-1 and TRBJ2-1; D could derive from TRBD1 or TRBD2 (6 bases each). CDR1 is SQVTM and CDR2 is ANQGSEA in the germline V gene. This CDR3 region has 12 residues. Trimming took 4 bases from V and 7 from J, leaving 11 bases between them. The CDR3 nucleotides are TGCAGCGTTGTGGAGGGGGTGAATGAGCAGTTCTTC. Its translation: CSVVEGVNEQFF.

This clonotype came up many times. This chain uses TRBV7-9 with TRBJ1-4, with D maybe TRBD1 (5 bases). V was clipped by 0 bases and J by 10 bases, with 18 bases between them. The CDR3 extends over 16 amino acids. Germline assignment: CDR1 SEHNR and CDR2 FQNEAQ (reference sequence). The CDR3 nucleotides read TGTGCCAGCAGCTTAGCGCTAAGACAGACCGCCCCAAAACTGTTTTTT. Residues: CASSLALRQTAPKLFF.

This clonotype was picked up many times. This chain connects TRBV7-2 to TRBJ2-3; D gene uncertain. This CDR3 is built from 14 residues. V shed 1 base and J shed 0 bases, with 5 bases lying between them. CDR1 and CDR2 from the germline V gene are SGHTA and FQGNSA. The CDR3 nucleotides are TGTGCCAGCAGCTTAGATGGTAGCACAGATACGCAGTATTTT. It encodes CASSLDGSTDTQYF.

There are many counts of this clonotype. The chain joins TRBV5-1 to TRBJ1-1; unclear D gene. Per germline, CDR1 SGHRS and CDR2 YFSETQ. Trimming stripped 4 bases from V and 0 bases from J, with 7 bases between. The CDR3 totals 13 residues. DNA for the CDR3: TGCGCCAGCAGCACATTAATGAACACTGAAGCTTTCTTT. This sequence encodes CASSTLMNTEAFF.

In its sample, this clonotype was seen many times. The CDR3 protein is CASSGRRLETQYF. The CDR3 DNA follows: TGTGCCAGCAGCGGACGTAGGTTAGAGACCCAGTACTTC. The V and J genes are TRBV9 and TRBJ2-5; D not certain. Germline-derived CDR1 and CDR2 are SGDLS and YYNGEE. The ends were cut back, 3 bases at V and 4 bases at J, with 10 bases in the middle. CDR3 length: 13 residues.

This clonotype was picked up many times. The chain links TRBV5-1 to TRBJ2-1; 7 bases agree with TRBD1. CDR3 size: 15 residues. V gave up 4 bases and J gave up 2 bases; unmatched junction bases: 6. In germline, CDR1 is SGHRS, CDR2 YFSETQ. The CDR3 is CASSLGTAAYNEQFF. In DNA form, the CDR3 reads TGCGCCAGCAGCCTCGGGACAGCTGCCTACAATGAGCAGTTCTTC.

This clonotype has at least ten counts. The V call is TRBV3-1, the J call TRBJ2-1, with TRBD2 matching 13 bases. The CDR3 contains 15 residues. After removal of 1 base from V and 7 bases from J, the junction contained 1 base not matched to a gene. The germline V gene has CDR1 LGHDT and CDR2 YNNKEL (reference sequence). The CDR3 DNA reads TGTGCCAGCAGCCAAGGACTAGCGGGGGGAAATGAGCAGTTCTTC. Its protein product is CASSQGLAGGNEQFF.

This clonotype was seen repeatedly, ten times or more. V gene TRBV6-2 or TRBV6-3 combines with J gene TRBJ1-4; D is uncertain. CDR3 length: 14 residues. V lost 2 bases and J 10 bases, leaving 14 bases between the germline ends. CDR1 and CDR2 (germline): MNHEY, SVGEGT. The CDR3 spells CASSYDYFGGKLFF. The CDR3 DNA is TGTGCCAGCAGTTACGACTATTTCGGCGGAAAACTGTTTTTT.

This clonotype was counted many times. The CDR3 spells CASYSLGTDTQYF. CDR3 DNA sequence: TGTGCCAGCTACAGTCTAGGGACAGATACGCAGTATTTT. The chain links TRBV6-6 to TRBJ2-3; D call uncertain. Trimming shortened V by 8 bases and J by 3 bases, and 12 bases separated the two germline ends. The CDR3 is 13 residues long. Looked up from germline, CDR1 is MNHNY and CDR2 is SVGAGI (reference sequence).

This clonotype was recorded at least ten times. CDR3 protein: CASSHPGQGSKGLFF. In nucleotides, the CDR3 is TGCGCCAGCAGTCACCCGGGACAGGGTAGTAAGGGGCTGTTTTTT. This chain uses TRBV4-1 with TRBJ2-2, with 9 positions matching TRBD1. Germline lookup yields CDR1 MGHRA and CDR2 YSYEKL. The ends lost 6 bases at V and 13 bases at J; junction bases unmatched: 15. This CDR3 has 15 residues.

Ten or more counts support this clonotype. The rearrangement joins TRBV5-1 to TRBJ2-3, with D uncertain. Germline CDR1 SGHRS, CDR2 YFSETQ. This CDR3 spans 17 amino acids. Trimming took 0 bases from V and 6 from J, leaving 20 bases between them. CDR3 protein: CASSLVGILSSVDTQYF. CDR3 coding DNA: TGCGCCAGCAGCTTGGTAGGGATACTATCAAGTGTGGATACGCAGTATTTT.

This clonotype has ten or more counts. The chain carries TRBV20-1 and TRBJ1-3, with a weak D call TRBD1 (6 bases). CDR1 and CDR2 (germline): DFQATT, SNEGSKA (reference sequence). Trimming took off 0 bases at V and 3 bases at J, with 12 bases between the two ends. The CDR3 sequence is 15 residues long. The CDR3 DNA follows: TGCAGTGCTAGAGATCTCAGGGGTGGTGGAAACACCATATATTTT. Its translation: CSARDLRGGGNTIYF.

This clonotype appeared many times. The V gene is TRBV27, the J gene TRBJ2-2, with no clear D. The ends were cut back, 5 bases at V and 1 base at J, with 8 bases in the middle. The CDR3 loop spans 14 amino acids. Germline V CDR1 and CDR2: MNHEY, SMNVEV (reference sequence). Here the CDR3 DNA reads TGTGCCAGCAGTATACACCTGAACACCGGGGAGCTGTTTTTT. This gives the protein CASSIHLNTGELFF.

This clonotype was seen ten or more times. This chain uses TRBV5-5 with TRBJ2-2; the D call may be TRBD1 or TRBD2 (6 bases each). Germline V gene data show CDR1 as SGHKS and CDR2 as YYEKEE (reference sequence). This CDR3 is built from 16 residues. V lost 4 bases and J 6 bases, leaving 19 bases between the germline ends. The CDR3 nucleotides are TGTGCCAGCAGCCGAGGGTCGGGGGCGGGTGCCGGGGAGCTGTTTTTT. It codes for CASSRGSGAGAGELFF.

The table lists this clonotype with many counts. The gene calls are TRBV14 and TRBJ1-2; unclear D gene. Germline CDR1 is SGHDN and CDR2 is FVKESK. V lost 1 base to trimming and J lost 4 bases, with 7 bases between them. CDR3 size: 13 residues. CDR3 protein: CASSQVGPYGYTF. In DNA, the CDR3 is TGTGCCAGCAGCCAAGTAGGTCCCTATGGCTACACCTTC.